Listed here is a single T cell receptor (beta chain). Its matching antigen is unknown. The sample is drawn from a study of T cell clones after liver transplantation. General study results and limits: Graft donor-reactive T cells may have migrated into the graft rather than being deleted.

CDR3 length: 15 amino acids. V gave up 1 base and J gave up 10 bases; unmatched junction bases: 9. Germline V CDR1 and CDR2: LNHDA, SQIVND (reference sequence). Libraries were prepared by immunoSEQ multiplex PCR; TCRdb keeps only in-frame clonotypes and omits some of them. This table has 90,000 to 120,000 clones, 82% appearing once. This chain links TRBV19 with TRBJ1-4; 7 bases fit TRBD1. The specimen was CD4+ T cells from blood, collected before liver transplant. The sequence was collected from a human donor who received a liver transplant. CDR3 DNA: TGTGCCAGTAGTATAGCAACAGGGGAGGGAGTAAAACTGTTTTTT. It translates to CASSIATGEGVKLFF. The variable domain in full, completed from reference TRBV19 and TRBJ1-4, reads DGGITQSPKYLFRKEGQNVTLSCEQNLNHDAMYWYRQDPGQGLRLIYYSQIVNDFQKGDIAEGYSVSREKKESFPLTVTSAQKNPTAFYLCASSIATGEGVKLFFGSGTQLSVL.